Listed here are 15 T cell receptor beta chains from one sample, sequenced in a study of blood T cell repertoires in COVID-19. Sequenced by immunoSEQ multiplex PCR; TCRdb stores in-frame clones only, minus some. The sample gives approximately 73,000 clones, roughly four fifths of which show up once; approximately 0.83% is in the top ten. The specimen sequenced was peripheral blood. The receptors were sampled from a woman aged 70-85 years with acute or convalescent COVID-19.

This clone has only one observation. The rearrangement joins TRBV28 to TRBJ2-1; D unclear. Germline assignment: CDR1 MDHEN and CDR2 SYDVKM. Between the trimmed V and J ends, which lost 5 bases and 7 bases, there was a span of 9 bases. CDR3 size: 12 residues. CDR3 sequence: CASSLGRNEQFF. The DNA for the CDR3 is TGTGCCAGCAGTCTTGGCCGAAATGAGCAGTTCTTC.

This chain joins TRBV7-9 and TRBJ1-6; D is undetermined. The CDR3 extends over 15 amino acids. Germline V gene lookup returns CDR1 SEHNR and CDR2 FQNEAQ (reference sequence). The ends were cut back, 0 bases at V and 6 bases at J, with 9 bases in the middle. This chain's CDR3 is CASSLATTVNSPLHF. The CDR3 DNA reads TGTGCCAGCAGCTTAGCGACCACAGTTAATTCACCCCTCCACTTT. The full variable domain, with the rest looked up from reference TRBV7-9 and TRBJ1-6, is DTGVSQNPRHKITKRGQNVTFRCDPISEHNRLYWYRQTLGQGPEFLTYFQNEAQLEKSRLLSDRFSAERPKGSFSTLEIQRTEQGDSAMYLCASSLATTVNSPLHFGNGTRLTVT.

The rearrangement uses TRBV19 and TRBJ1-1; perhaps TRBD1 as D (5 bases). V shed 2 bases and J shed 4 bases, with 14 bases lying between them. This CDR3 has 15 amino acids. The germline gives CDR1 LNHDA, CDR2 SQIVND (reference sequence). CDR3 coding DNA: TGTGCCAGTAGTATATTGGGGGGTTTGGGCACTGAAGCTTTCTTT. It encodes CASSILGGLGTEAFF.

This rearrangement joins TRBV12-3 or TRBV12-4 to TRBJ2-7; D might be TRBD2 (5 bases). The CDR3 consists of 13 residues. V was pared by 2 bases and J by 6 bases, with 11 bases between. The CDR3, as DNA: TGTGCCAGCAGTTTACTTTCGGGATCCGAGCAGTACTTC. Translated, it gives CASSLLSGSEQYF.

This sequence joins TRBV27 and TRBJ1-5; D ambiguous. Trimming shortened V by 0 bases and J by 6 bases, and 12 bases separated the two germline ends. The CDR3 spans 15 residues. Per germline, CDR1 MNHEY and CDR2 SMNVEV (reference sequence). The CDR3 spells CASSLSYGVSQPQHF. CDR3 nucleotide sequence: TGTGCCAGCAGTTTATCTTACGGGGTTAGTCAGCCCCAGCATTTT.

The V call is TRBV6-4, the J call TRBJ2-3; no definite D call. Germline values: CDR1 MRHNA, CDR2 SNTAGT. This CDR3 has 13 residues. The V gene lost 4 bases and the J gene lost 3 bases, with 8 bases spanning the gap. For the CDR3, the DNA is TGTGCCAGCAGTGGGGCAGAAACAGATACGCAGTATTTT. This gives the protein CASSGAETDTQYF.

The V gene is TRBV29-1, the J gene TRBJ2-3; D is perhaps TRBD1 (5 bases). This CDR3 is built from 13 residues. Looked up from germline, CDR1 is SQVTM and CDR2 is ANQGSEA. V was shortened by 0 bases and J by 1 base, with 5 bases between the two germline ends. Here the CDR3 reads CSVEEQGTDTQYF. The CDR3 coding sequence is TGCAGCGTTGAAGAACAGGGCACAGATACGCAGTATTTT.

This chain links TRBV28 with TRBJ1-1; no reliable D call. The CDR3 loop spans 15 amino acids. V lost 2 bases and J 4 bases, leaving 14 bases between the germline ends. CDR1 is MDHEN, CDR2 SYDVKM, per germline. The CDR3 is CASSLESLGGTEAFF. DNA of the CDR3: TGTGCCAGCAGTTTAGAATCCCTAGGCGGCACTGAAGCTTTCTTT.

The chain couples TRBV10-3 to TRBJ1-2; tentative D call: TRBD1 (5 bases). Germline lookup yields CDR1 ENHRY and CDR2 SYGVKD. CDR3 length equals 13 residues. Between the trimmed V and J ends, which lost 7 bases and 3 bases, there was a span of 12 bases. The CDR3 coding sequence is TGTGCCATCACACGGCAGGGTGACTATGGCTACACCTTC. Translation: CAITRQGDYGYTF.

The J gene is TRBJ2-2, the V gene TRBV9; TRBD2 aligns across 10 bases. The CDR3 is 16 amino acids. The V gene end was trimmed by 0 bases and the J gene end by 4 bases; junction bases not matched to a gene: 3. Germline V gene lookup returns CDR1 SGDLS and CDR2 YYNGEE. The CDR3, as DNA: TGTGCCAGCAGCGTAGGTCCTAGCGGGAGCACCGGGGAGCTGTTTTTT. It codes for CASSVGPSGSTGELFF.

This clone was found once. The chain joins TRBV7-9 to TRBJ1-3; D might be TRBD1 (5 bases). The germline V gene has CDR1 SEHNR and CDR2 FQNEAQ (reference sequence). The CDR3 is made up of 12 amino acids. Trimming cost V 7 bases and J 11 bases, with 15 bases left between them. The CDR3 DNA is TGTGCCAGCACCATCGGGGGAGACTCCATATATTTT. Its translation: CASTIGGDSIYF.

This sequence joins TRBV27 and TRBJ2-7; the D gene is possibly TRBD2 (6 bases). This CDR3 has 14 residues. In germline, CDR1 is MNHEY, CDR2 SMNVEV (reference sequence). The germline V and J ends were trimmed by 2 bases and 0 bases, with 8 bases remaining between them. CDR3 bases: TGTGCCAGCAGTTTAGCGGGACCCTCCTACGAGCAGTACTTC. Amino acids: CASSLAGPSYEQYF.

The chain employs TRBV6-5 and TRBJ1-4; D call uncertain. With 2 bases removed from V and 4 bases from J, the gap between germline ends came to 11 bases. From germline, CDR1 is MNHEY and CDR2 SVGAGI. The CDR3 has 15 amino acids. This CDR3 is CASSYSGSHNEKLFF. CDR3 bases: TGTGCCAGCAGTTACAGCGGGTCACATAATGAAAAACTGTTTTTT.

Regarding this clone: Other DNA sequences in the sample encode the same CDR3. This sequence joins TRBV30 and TRBJ2-5; TRBD2 aligns across 13 bases. The V segment lost 2 bases and the J segment 5 bases; nucleotides outside the gene matches: 2. Germline-derived CDR1 and CDR2 are GTSNPN and SVGIG (reference sequence). The length of the CDR3 is 14 residues. The CDR3 sequence: CAWSQTSGGETQYF. CDR3 DNA sequence: TGTGCCTGGAGTCAGACTAGCGGGGGGGAGACCCAGTACTTC.

The chain links TRBV28 to TRBJ2-1; 15 positions match TRBD2. Germline V gene sequence: CDR1 MDHEN, CDR2 SYDVKM. The CDR3 has 16 residues. Losses at the gene ends were 7 bases for V and 6 bases for J; bases not matched to a gene: 7. CDR3 in amino acids: CASIPGGLAGGNEQFF. The CDR3 DNA reads as TGTGCCAGCATCCCTGGGGGACTAGCGGGAGGCAATGAGCAGTTCTTC.